Sequencing of this T cell receptor beta chain was carried out in a study of cytomegalovirus exposure and HLA in healthy donors. Study details: Falling in the Caucasian-associated ancestry cluster were about four fifths of approximately 400 genotyped donors. Findings and caveats of the study: In an earlier analysis, in several hundred donors, most V segments appeared productive either ~87% or ~30% of the time. In the analysis, some V segments, TRBV6-2 and TRBV6-3 included, were excluded as indistinguishable.

The PCR ran on 60 Vbeta and 13 Jbeta primers. The table came from immunoSEQ multiplex PCR; TCRdb's copy has only in-frame clones and leaves some out. The sample holds 70,000 or so clones, approximately 82% seen once. In germline, CDR1 is MNHEY, CDR2 SVGAGI. Trimming removed 0 bases at V and 3 bases at J, with 8 bases between. The CDR3 is 14 amino acids. As to this clone: Its specificity is not known.

This receptor was obtained from a man aged 18-30 years in good health and CMV-seronegative. The chain joins TRBV6-5 to TRBJ1-1; D perhaps matches TRBD1 (6 bases). Sequenced: PBMCs. The CDR3 is CASSYSPGDTEAFF. DNA for the CDR3: TGTGCCAGCAGTTACTCACCAGGGGACACTGAAGCTTTCTTT.